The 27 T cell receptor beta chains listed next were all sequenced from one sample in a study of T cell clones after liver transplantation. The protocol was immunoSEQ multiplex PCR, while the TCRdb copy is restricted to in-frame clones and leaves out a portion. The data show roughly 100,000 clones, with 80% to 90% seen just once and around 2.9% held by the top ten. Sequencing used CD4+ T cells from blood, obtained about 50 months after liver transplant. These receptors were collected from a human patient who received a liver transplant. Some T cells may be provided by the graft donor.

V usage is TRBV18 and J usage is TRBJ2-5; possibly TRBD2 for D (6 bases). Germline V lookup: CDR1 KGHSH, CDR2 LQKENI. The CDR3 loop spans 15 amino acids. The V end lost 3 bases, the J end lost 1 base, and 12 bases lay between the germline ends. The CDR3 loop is CASSPIGLFQETQYF. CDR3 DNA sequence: TGTGCCAGCTCACCGATAGGACTATTCCAAGAGACCCAGTACTTC. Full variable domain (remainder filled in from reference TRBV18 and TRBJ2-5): NAGVMQNPRHLVRRRGQEARLRCSPMKGHSHVYWYRQLPEEGLKFMVYLQKENIIDESGMPKERFSAEFPKEGPSILRIQQVVRGDSAAYFCASSPIGLFQETQYFGPGTRLLVL.

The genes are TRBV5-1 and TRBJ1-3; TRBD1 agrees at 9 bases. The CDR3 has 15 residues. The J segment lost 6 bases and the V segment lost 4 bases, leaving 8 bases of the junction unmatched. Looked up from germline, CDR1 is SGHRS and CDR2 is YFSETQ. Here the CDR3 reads CASSPWDREVNTIYF. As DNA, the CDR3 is TGCGCCAGCAGCCCCTGGGACAGGGAAGTAAACACCATATATTTT. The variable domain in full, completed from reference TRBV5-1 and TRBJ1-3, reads KAGVTQTPRYLIKTRGQQVTLSCSPISGHRSVSWYQQTPGQGLQFLFEYFSETQRNKGNFPGRFSGRQFSNSRSEMNVSTLELGDSALYLCASSPWDREVNTIYFGEGSWLTVV.

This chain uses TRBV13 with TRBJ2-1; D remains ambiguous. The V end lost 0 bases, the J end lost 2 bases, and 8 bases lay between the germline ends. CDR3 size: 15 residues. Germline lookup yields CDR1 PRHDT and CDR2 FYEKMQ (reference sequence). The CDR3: CASSLGLEAYNEQFF. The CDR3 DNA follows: TGTGCCAGCAGCTTAGGTCTAGAGGCCTACAATGAGCAGTTCTTC.

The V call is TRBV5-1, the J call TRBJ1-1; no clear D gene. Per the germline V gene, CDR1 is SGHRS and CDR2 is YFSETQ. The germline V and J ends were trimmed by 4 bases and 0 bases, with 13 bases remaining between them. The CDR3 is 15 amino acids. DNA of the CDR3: TGCGCCAGCAGCCTAATCAGAACCATGAACACTGAAGCTTTCTTT. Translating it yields CASSLIRTMNTEAFF.

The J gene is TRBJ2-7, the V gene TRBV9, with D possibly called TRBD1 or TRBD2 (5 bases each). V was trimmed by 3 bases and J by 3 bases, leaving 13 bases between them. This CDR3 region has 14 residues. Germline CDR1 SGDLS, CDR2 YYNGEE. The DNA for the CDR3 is TGTGCCAGCAGCGCGGGACCGACGATCTACGAGCAGTACTTC. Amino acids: CASSAGPTIYEQYF.

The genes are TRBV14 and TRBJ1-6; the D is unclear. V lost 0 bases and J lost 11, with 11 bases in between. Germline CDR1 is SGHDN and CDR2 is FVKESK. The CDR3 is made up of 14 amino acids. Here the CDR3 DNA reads TGTGCCAGCAGCCAAGATGGTGGGAGGACACCCCTCCACTTT. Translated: CASSQDGGRTPLHF.

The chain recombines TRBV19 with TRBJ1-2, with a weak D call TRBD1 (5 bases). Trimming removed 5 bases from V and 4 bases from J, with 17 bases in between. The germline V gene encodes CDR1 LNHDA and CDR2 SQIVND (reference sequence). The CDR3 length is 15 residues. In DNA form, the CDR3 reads TGTGCCAGTAGTCCCGGGACTACGGCGGGCTATGGCTACACCTTC. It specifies CASSPGTTAGYGYTF.

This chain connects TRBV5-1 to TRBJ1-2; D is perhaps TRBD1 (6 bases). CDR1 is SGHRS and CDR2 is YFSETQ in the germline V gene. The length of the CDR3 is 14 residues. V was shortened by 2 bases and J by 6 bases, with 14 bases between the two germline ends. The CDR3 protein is CASSFSTGGDGYTF. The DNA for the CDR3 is TGCGCCAGCAGCTTTTCGACAGGCGGAGATGGCTACACCTTC.

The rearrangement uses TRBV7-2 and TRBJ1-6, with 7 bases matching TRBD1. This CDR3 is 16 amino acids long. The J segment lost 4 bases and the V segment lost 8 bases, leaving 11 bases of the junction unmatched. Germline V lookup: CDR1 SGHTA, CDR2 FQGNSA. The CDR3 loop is CASGRQGAGYNSPLHF. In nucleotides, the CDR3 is TGTGCCAGCGGAAGACAGGGAGCGGGGTATAATTCACCCCTCCACTTT.

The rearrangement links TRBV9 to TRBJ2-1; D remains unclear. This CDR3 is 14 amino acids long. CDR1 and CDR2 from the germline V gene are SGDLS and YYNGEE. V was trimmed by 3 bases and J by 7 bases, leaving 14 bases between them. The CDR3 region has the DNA TGTGCCAGCAGCGGCCCGCCCCTCCAAAATGAGCAGTTCTTC. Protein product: CASSGPPLQNEQFF.

CDR3 sequence: CASSPSGLAGVGSYNEQFF. The CDR3, as DNA: TGTGCCAGCAGTCCCTCGGGACTAGCGGGAGTAGGGTCCTACAATGAGCAGTTCTTC. This sequence joins TRBV27 and TRBJ2-1; TRBD2 aligns across 14 bases. The V and J ends lost 5 bases and 1 base, in that order; junction bases with no gene match: 10. CDR3 length: 19 amino acids. The germline V gene encodes CDR1 MNHEY and CDR2 SMNVEV (reference sequence).

The CDR3 DNA sequence: TGCGCCAGCAGCCAAGTTGCAACTAATGAAAAACTGTTTTTT. Translation: CASSQVATNEKLFF. V is TRBV4-1 and J is TRBJ1-4; no definite D call. V was clipped by 1 base and J by 0 bases, with 3 bases between them. The CDR3 extends over 14 amino acids. From germline, CDR1 is MGHRA and CDR2 YSYEKL.

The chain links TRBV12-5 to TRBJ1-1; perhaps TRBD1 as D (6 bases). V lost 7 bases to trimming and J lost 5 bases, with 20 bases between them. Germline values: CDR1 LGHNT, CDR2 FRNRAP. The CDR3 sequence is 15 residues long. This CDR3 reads CASVTDGLGGTEAFF. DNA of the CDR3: TGTGCTAGTGTTACGGACGGTCTAGGGGGTACTGAAGCTTTCTTT. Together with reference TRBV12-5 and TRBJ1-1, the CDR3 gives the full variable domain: DARVTQTPRHKVTEMGQEVTMRCQPILGHNTVFWYRQTMMQGLELLAYFRNRAPLDDSGMPKDRFSAEMPDATLATLKIQPSEPRDSAVYFCASVTDGLGGTEAFFGQGTRLTVV.

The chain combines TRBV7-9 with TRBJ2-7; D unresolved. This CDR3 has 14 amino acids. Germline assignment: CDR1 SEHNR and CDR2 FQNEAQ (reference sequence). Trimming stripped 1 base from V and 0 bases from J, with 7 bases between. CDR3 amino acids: CASSLDKISYEQYF. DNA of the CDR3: TGTGCCAGCAGCTTAGACAAAATCTCCTACGAGCAGTACTTC.

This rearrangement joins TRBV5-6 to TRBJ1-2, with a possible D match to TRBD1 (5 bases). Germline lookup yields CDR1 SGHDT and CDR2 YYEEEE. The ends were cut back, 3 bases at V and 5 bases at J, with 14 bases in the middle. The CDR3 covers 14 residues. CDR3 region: CASSSTEGRYGYTF. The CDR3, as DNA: TGTGCCAGCAGCTCAACTGAGGGGAGATATGGCTACACCTTC.

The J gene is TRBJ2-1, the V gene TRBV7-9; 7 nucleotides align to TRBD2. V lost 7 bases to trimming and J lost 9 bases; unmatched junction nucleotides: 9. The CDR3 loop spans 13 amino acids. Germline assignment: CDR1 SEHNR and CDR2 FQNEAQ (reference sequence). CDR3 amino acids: CASTQGLRGEQFF. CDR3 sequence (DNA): TGTGCCAGCACCCAGGGACTAAGGGGTGAGCAGTTCTTC.

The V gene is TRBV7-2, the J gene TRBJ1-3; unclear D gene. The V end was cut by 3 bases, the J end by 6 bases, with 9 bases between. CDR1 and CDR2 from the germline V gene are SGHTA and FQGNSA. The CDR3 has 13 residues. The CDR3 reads CASSLWNTNTIYF. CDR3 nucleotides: TGTGCCAGCAGCTTGTGGAATACAAACACCATATATTTT.

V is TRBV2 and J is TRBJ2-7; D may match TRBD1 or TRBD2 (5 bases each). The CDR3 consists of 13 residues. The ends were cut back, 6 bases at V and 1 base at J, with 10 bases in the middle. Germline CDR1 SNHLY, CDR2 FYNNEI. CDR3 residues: CASSEGPSYEQYF. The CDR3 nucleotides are TGTGCCAGCAGCGAGGGACCATCCTACGAGCAGTACTTC.

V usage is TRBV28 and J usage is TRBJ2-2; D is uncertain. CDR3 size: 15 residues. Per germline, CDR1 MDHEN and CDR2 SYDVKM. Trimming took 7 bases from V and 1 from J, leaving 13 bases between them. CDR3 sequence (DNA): TGTGCCAGCATCGGACCCCGGCTGAACACCGGGGAGCTGTTTTTT. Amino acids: CASIGPRLNTGELFF.

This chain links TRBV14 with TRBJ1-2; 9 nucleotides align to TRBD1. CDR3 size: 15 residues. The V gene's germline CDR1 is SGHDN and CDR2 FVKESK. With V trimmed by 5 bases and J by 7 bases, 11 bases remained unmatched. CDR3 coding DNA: TGTGCCAGCAGCGCTGGGACAGGGCAAATGAGTGGCTACACCTTC. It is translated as CASSAGTGQMSGYTF.

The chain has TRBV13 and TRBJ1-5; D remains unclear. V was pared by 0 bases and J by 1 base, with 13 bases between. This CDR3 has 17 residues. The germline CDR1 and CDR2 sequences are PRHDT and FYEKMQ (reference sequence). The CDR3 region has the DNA TGTGCCAGCAGCTTAGGGGGAGGGAGGAGGAGCAATCAGCCCCAGCATTTT. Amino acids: CASSLGGGRRSNQPQHF.

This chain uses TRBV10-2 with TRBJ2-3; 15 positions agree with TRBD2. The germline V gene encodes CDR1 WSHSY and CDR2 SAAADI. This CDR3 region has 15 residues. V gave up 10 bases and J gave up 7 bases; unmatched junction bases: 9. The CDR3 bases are TGCGCCACGCGATCCGGGACTAGCGGGGGGCATACGCAGTATTTT. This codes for CATRSGTSGGHTQYF.

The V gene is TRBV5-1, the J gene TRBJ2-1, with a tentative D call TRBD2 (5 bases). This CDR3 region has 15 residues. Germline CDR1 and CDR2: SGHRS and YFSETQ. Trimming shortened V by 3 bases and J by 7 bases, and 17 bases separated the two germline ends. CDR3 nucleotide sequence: TGCGCCAGCAGCTCTTCCGAGGACTGGAGGAATGAGCAGTTCTTC. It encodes CASSSSEDWRNEQFF.

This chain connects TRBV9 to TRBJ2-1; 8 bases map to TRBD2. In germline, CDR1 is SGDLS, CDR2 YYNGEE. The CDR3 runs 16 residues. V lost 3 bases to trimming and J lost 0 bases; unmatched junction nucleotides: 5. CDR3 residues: CASSGAGTSSYNEQFF. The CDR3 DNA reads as TGTGCCAGCAGCGGAGCCGGGACTAGCTCCTACAATGAGCAGTTCTTC.

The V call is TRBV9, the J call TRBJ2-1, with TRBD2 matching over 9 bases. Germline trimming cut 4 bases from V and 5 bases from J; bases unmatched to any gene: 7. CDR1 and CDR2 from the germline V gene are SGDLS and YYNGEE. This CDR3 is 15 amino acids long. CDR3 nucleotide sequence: TGTGCCAGCAGCCCCAGGCGGGAGGGTAACAATGAGCAGTTCTTC. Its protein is CASSPRREGNNEQFF.

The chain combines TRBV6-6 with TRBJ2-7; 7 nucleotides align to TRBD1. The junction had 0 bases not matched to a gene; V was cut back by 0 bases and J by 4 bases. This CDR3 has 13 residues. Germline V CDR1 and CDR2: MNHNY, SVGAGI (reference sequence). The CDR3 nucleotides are TGTGCCAGCAGTTACTCGGACAGGTACGAGCAGTACTTC. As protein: CASSYSDRYEQYF.

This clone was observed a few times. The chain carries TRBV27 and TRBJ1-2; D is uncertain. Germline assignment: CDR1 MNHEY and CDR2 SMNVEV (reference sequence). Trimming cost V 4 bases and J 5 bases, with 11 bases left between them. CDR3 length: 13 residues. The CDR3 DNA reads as TGTGCCAGCAGTTATCGGGGTGAATATGGCTACACCTTC. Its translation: CASSYRGEYGYTF.